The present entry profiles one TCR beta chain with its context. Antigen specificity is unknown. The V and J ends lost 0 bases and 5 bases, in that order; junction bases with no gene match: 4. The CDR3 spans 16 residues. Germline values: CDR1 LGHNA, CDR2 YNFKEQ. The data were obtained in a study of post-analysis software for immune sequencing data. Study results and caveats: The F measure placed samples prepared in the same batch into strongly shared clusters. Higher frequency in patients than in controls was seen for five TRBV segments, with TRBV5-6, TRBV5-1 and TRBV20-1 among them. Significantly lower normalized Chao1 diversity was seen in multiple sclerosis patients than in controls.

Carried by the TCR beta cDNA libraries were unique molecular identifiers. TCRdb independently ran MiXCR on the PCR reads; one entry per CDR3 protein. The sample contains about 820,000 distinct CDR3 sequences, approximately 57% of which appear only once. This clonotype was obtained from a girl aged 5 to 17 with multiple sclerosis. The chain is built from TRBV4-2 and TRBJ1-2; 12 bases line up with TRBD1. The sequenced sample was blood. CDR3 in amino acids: CASSQERGQGAYGYTF. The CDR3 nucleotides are TGTGCCAGCAGCCAAGAGCGGGGACAGGGGGCTTATGGCTACACCTTC.